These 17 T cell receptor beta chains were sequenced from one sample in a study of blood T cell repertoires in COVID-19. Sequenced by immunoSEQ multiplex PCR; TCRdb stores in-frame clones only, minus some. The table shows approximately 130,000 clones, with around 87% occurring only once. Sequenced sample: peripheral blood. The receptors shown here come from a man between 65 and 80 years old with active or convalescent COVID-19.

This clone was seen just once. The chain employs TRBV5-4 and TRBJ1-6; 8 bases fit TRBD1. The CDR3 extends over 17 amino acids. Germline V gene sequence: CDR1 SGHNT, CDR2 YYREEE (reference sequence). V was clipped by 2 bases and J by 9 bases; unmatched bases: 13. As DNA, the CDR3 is TGTGCCAGCAGCTTACTCCCTGGGGGGACAGGAGCTTCACCCCTCCACTTT. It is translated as CASSLLPGGTGASPLHF.

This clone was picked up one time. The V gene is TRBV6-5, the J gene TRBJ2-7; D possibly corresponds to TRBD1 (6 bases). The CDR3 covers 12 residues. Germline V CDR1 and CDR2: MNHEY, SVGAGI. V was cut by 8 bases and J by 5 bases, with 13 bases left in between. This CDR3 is CASRNRDHEQYF. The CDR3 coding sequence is TGTGCCAGCCGCAACAGGGATCACGAGCAGTACTTC.

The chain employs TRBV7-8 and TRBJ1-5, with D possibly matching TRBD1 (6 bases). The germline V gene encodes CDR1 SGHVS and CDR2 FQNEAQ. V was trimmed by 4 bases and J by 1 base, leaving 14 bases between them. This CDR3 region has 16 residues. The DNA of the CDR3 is TGTGCCAGCAGCTACTTGGGACAAGGCAGCAATCAGCCCCAGCATTTT. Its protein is CASSYLGQGSNQPQHF.

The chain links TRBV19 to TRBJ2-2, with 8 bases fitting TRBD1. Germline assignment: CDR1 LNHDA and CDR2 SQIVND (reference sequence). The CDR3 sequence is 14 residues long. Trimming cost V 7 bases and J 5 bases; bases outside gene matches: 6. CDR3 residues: CASTTGGRTGELFF. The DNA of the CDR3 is TGTGCCAGTACCACAGGGGGTAGAACCGGGGAGCTGTTTTTT.

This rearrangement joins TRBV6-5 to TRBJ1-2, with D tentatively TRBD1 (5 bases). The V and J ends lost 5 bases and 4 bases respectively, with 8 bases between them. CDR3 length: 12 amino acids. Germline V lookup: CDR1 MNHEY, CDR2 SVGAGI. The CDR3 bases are TGTGCCAGCAGTCAGGGTACCTATGGCTACACCTTC. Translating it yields CASSQGTYGYTF.

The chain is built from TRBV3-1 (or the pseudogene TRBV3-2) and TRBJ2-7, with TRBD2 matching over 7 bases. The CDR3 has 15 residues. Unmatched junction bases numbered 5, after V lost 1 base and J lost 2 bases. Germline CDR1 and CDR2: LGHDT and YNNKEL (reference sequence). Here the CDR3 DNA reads TGTGCCAGCAGCCAAGCCGCTAGCGGAGCCTACGAGCAGTACTTC. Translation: CASSQAASGAYEQYF.

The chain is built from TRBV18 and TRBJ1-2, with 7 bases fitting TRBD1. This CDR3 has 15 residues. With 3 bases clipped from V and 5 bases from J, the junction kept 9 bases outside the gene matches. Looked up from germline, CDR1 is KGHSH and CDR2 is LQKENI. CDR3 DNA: TGTGCCAGCTCACCCGACAGGGAACCAACGTATGGCTACACCTTC. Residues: CASSPDREPTYGYTF.

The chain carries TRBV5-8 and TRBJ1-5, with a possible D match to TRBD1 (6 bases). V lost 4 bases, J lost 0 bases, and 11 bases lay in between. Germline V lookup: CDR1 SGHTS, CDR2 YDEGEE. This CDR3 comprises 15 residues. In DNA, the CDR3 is TGTGCCAGCAGCGGAGGACAGACTAGCAATCAGCCCCAGCATTTT. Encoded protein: CASSGGQTSNQPQHF. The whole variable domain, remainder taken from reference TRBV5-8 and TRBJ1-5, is EAGVTQSPTHLIKTRGQQATLRCSPISGHTSVYWYQQALGLGLQFLLWYDEGEERNRGNFPPRFSGRQFPNYSSELNVNALELEDSALYLCASSGGQTSNQPQHFGDGTRLSIL.

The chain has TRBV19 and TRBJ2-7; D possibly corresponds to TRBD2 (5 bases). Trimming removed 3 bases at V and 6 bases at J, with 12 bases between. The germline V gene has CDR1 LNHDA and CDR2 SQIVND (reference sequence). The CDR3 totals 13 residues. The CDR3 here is CASSIVGEGEQYF. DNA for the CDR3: TGTGCCAGTAGTATTGTCGGGGAAGGCGAGCAGTACTTC. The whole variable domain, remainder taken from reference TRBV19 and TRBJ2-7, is DGGITQSPKYLFRKEGQNVTLSCEQNLNHDAMYWYRQDPGQGLRLIYYSQIVNDFQKGDIAEGYSVSREKKESFPLTVTSAQKNPTAFYLCASSIVGEGEQYFGPGTRLTVT.

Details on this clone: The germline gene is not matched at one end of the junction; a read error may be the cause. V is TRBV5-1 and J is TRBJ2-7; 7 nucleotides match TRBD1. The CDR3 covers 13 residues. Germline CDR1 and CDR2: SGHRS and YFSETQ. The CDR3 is CASRLGQSYEQYF. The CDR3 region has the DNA TGCGCCAGCAGATTGGGACAGAGCTACGAGCAGTACTTC.

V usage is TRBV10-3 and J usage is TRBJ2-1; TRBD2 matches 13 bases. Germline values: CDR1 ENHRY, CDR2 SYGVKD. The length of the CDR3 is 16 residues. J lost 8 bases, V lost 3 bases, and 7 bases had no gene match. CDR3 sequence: CAISDRLAGGEDEQFF. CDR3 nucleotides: TGTGCCATCAGTGACCGACTAGCGGGAGGAGAAGATGAGCAGTTCTTC.

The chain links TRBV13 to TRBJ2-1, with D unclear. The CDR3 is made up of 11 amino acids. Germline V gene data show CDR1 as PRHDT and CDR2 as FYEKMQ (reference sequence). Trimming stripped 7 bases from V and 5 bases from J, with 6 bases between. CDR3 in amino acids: CASKSDNEQFF. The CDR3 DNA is TGTGCCAGCAAGAGTGACAATGAGCAGTTCTTC.

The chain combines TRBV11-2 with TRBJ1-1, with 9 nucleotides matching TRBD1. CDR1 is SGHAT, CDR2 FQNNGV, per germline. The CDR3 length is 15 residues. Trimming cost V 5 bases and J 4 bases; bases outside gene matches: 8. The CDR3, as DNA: TGTGCCAGCAGCCTTCTCACAGGGGGCTTCACTGAAGCTTTCTTT. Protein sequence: CASSLLTGGFTEAFF.

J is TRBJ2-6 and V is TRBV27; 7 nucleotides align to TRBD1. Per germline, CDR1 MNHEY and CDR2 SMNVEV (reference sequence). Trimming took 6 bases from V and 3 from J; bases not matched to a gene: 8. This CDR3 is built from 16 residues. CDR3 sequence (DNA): TGTGCCAGCAGCGGGACAGCCTCTTATGGGGCCAACGTCCTGACTTTC. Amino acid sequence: CASSGTASYGANVLTF.

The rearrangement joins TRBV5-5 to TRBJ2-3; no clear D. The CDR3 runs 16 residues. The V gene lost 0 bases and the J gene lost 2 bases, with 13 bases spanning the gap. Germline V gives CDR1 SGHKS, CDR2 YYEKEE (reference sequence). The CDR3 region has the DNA TGTGCCAGCAGCTTGGAAATACCACACCCCACAGATACGCAGTATTTT. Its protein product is CASSLEIPHPTDTQYF. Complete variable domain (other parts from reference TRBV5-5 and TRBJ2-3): DAGVTQSPTHLIKTRGQQVTLRCSPISGHKSVSWYQQVLGQGPQFIFQYYEKEERGRGNFPDRFSARQFPNYSSELNVNALLLGDSALYLCASSLEIPHPTDTQYFGPGTRLTVL.

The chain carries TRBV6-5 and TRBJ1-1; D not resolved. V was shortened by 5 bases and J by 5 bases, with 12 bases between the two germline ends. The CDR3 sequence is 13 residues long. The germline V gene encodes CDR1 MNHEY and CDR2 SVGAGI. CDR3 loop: CASSHPGGTEAFF. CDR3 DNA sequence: TGTGCCAGCAGTCACCCAGGAGGGACTGAAGCTTTCTTT.

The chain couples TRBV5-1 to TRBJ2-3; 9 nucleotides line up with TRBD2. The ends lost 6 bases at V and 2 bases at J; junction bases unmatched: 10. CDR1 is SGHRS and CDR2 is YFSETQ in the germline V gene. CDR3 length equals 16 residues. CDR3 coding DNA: TGCGCCAGCACCCCGGAGGCTAGCGGGACCACAGATACGCAGTATTTT. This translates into CASTPEASGTTDTQYF.